Reported below is one TCR beta chain. The antigen is unknown. Germline CDR1 reads KGHDR; CDR2 reads SFDVKD. The V end was cut by 2 bases, the J end by 1 base, with 7 bases between. The CDR3 is 14 residues long. This entry is derived from a study of T cell responses to AZD1222 COVID-19 vaccine. Sequenced by immunoSEQ multiplex PCR; TCRdb stores in-frame clones only, minus some. Of more than 150,000 clones in the sample, around nine tenths were seen once. Overall study results and limits: Samples come after the peak T cell response, not at day 14. Clonal diversity was possibly underestimated, and white British individuals and females predominated among donors.

The rearrangement links TRBV24-1 to TRBJ2-5; D ambiguous. The sequence was collected from an adult who received the AZD1222 COVID-19 vaccine. This sample comprised peripheral blood, obtained 28 days after the second AZD1222 dose. CDR3 sequence: CATSDSRAQETQYF. CDR3 coding DNA: TGTGCCACCAGTGATTCTAGGGCCCAAGAGACCCAGTACTTC.